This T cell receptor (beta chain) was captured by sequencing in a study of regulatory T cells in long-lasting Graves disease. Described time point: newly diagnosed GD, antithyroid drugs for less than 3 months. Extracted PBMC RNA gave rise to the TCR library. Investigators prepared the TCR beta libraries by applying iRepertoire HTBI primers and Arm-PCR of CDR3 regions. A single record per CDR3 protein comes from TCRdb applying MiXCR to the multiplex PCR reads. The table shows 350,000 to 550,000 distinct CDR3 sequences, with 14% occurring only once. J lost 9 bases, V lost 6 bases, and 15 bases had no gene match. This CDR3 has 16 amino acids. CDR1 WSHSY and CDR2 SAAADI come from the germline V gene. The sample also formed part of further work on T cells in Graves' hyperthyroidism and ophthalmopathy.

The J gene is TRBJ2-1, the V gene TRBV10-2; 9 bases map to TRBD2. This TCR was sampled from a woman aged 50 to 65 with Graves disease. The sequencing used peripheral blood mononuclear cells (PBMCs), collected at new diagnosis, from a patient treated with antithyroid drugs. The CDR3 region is CASRTPGVAGEVEQFF. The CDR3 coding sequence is TGCGCCAGCAGGACCCCCGGGGTAGCGGGAGAAGTTGAGCAGTTCTTC.